This T cell receptor (beta chain) was retrieved from a study of T cells in Graves' hyperthyroidism and ophthalmopathy. This clonotype was seen at least ten times. This CDR3 is built from 14 residues. Germline lookup yields CDR1 MDHEN and CDR2 SYDVKM. Between the trimmed V and J ends, which lost 3 bases and 4 bases, there was a span of 13 bases. Researchers amplified the TCR beta CDR3 regions from RNA transcripts. A first-round RT-PCR of the TCR CDR3 used the HTBI primer set. TCRdb analysed the multiplex PCR reads with MiXCR anew, one entry per CDR3 protein. This table holds around 360,000 distinct CDR3 sequences, roughly 15% found once.

This chain uses TRBV28 with TRBJ2-7; D not certain. Sequencing was done on a sample of blood. The TCR comes from a woman aged 55 to 70 with Graves' ophthalmopathy. CDR3 residues: CASSFPTTGYEQYF. The CDR3 nucleotides read TGTGCCAGCAGTTTTCCTACCACTGGGTACGAGCAGTACTTC.